A selection of T cell receptor beta chains follows, all from one sample in a study of blood T cell repertoires in COVID-19. The data were produced by immunoSEQ multiplex PCR, yet TCRdb's version contains in-frame clones alone and is incomplete. Among some 180,000 clones listed, roughly 81% were seen once. The sample consisted of peripheral blood. These receptors all stem from a woman aged 35 to 49 with COVID-19, enrolled during active disease. CDR3s include the opening cysteine and the closing phenylalanine or tryptophan. Each record gives: D gene, J gene, CDR3 length, V gene, clone size, CDR3 DNA, CDR3 protein. D genes are given only for firm matches. Size is stated for part of the rows, as once, few or many counts, or as a class when the clone is expanded.

.	TRBJ1-3	13	TRBV14	.	TGTGCCAGCAGAGGGGGATCTGGAAATACCATATATTTT	CASRGGSGNTIYF
TRBD2	TRBJ2-3	14	TRBV29-1	.	TGCAGCGGGCGGGGGGGTCCAGGCACAGATACGCAGTATTTT	CSGRGGPGTDTQYF
TRBD2	TRBJ2-1	15	TRBV2	.	TGTGCCAGCAGTGAAATAGCGGGAGTGGGCAATGAGCAGTTCTTC	CASSEIAGVGNEQFF
TRBD1	TRBJ2-1	15	TRBV6-5	.	TGTGCCAGCACCGGACAGGGACGAACCTACAATGAGCAGTTCTTC	CASTGQGRTYNEQFF
.	TRBJ1-1	15	TRBV18	.	TGTGCCAGCTCACCCCAGTCCAGTCTGAACACTGAAGCTTTCTTT	CASSPQSSLNTEAFF
.	TRBJ1-4	12	TRBV28	.	TGTGCCAGCAGTTTAACAGGAGAAAAACTGTTTTTT	CASSLTGEKLFF
.	TRBJ1-2	14	TRBV2	.	TGTGCCAGCAGTGAAGATCAGGGTCTCTATGGCTACACCTTC	CASSEDQGLYGYTF
.	TRBJ2-3	18	TRBV6-2/TRBV6-3	.	TGTGCCAGCAGTTATTCCCCCGGAGTCCGCCTGAACACAGATACGCAGTATTTT	CASSYSPGVRLNTDTQYF
.	TRBJ1-2	12	TRBV6-5	.	TGTGCCAGCAGTTCACACAGGGATGGCTACACCTTC	CASSSHRDGYTF
TRBD2	TRBJ2-3	15	TRBV4-2	.	TGTGCCAGCAGCCAAGTTACTAGCGACACAGATACGCAGTATTTT	CASSQVTSDTDTQYF
.	TRBJ2-3	14	TRBV5-5	.	TGTGCCAGCAGCTTGCTACAGGTCACAGATACGCAGTATTTT	CASSLLQVTDTQYF
.	TRBJ2-1	14	TRBV6-5	.	TGTGCCAGCAGTTCCAGTCGGGCCTACAATGAGCAGTTCTTC	CASSSSRAYNEQFF
.	TRBJ2-2	13	TRBV30	.	TGTGCCTGGATGCTAGGGAACACCGGGGAGCTGTTTTTT	CAWMLGNTGELFF
.	TRBJ2-7	12	TRBV3-1/TRBV3-2	.	TGTGCCAGCAGCCGAGGTTCCTACGAGCAGTACTTC	CASSRGSYEQYF
.	TRBJ1-3	14	TRBV30	.	TGTGCCTGGAAGGGCAGGGAATCTGGAAACACCATATATTTT	CAWKGRESGNTIYF
.	TRBJ1-1	11	TRBV6-5	.	TGTGCCAGCCTCCGGGACACTGAAGCTTTCTTT	CASLRDTEAFF
TRBD2	TRBJ2-3	16	TRBV27	.	TGTGCCAGCAGTCTCACTAGCGGGAGTGTAACAGATACGCAGTATTTT	CASSLTSGSVTDTQYF
TRBD2	TRBJ2-3	15	TRBV30	.	TGTGCCTGGCAAAAACTAGCGGGGGCTGGAGATACGCAGTATTTT	CAWQKLAGAGDTQYF
TRBD1	TRBJ2-7	14	TRBV19	few	TGTGCCAGTAGTATTGGGACAGGGAGGTACGAGCAGTACTTC	CASSIGTGRYEQYF
.	TRBJ2-2	16	TRBV9	.	TGTGCCAGCAGCGTAGTGGGTGACAGCTTCACCGGGGAGCTGTTTTTT	CASSVVGDSFTGELFF
TRBD1	TRBJ1-2	14	TRBV9	.	TGTGCCAGCAGCGGAGACAGGGCAAACTATGGCTACACCTTC	CASSGDRANYGYTF
TRBD1	TRBJ1-3	15	TRBV7-3	once	TGTGCCAGCAGCTCCACAGGGGGCTCTGGAAACACCATATATTTT	CASSSTGGSGNTIYF
.	TRBJ2-1	13	TRBV5-4	few	TGTGCCAGCATCCAAAAACAGGGAAATGAGCAGTTCTTC	CASIQKQGNEQFF
TRBD1	TRBJ1-4	13	TRBV7-9	.	TGTGCCAGCAGGACAGGGACGGCTGAAAAACTGTTTTTT	CASRTGTAEKLFF
TRBD2	TRBJ2-2	16	TRBV7-9	.	TGTGCCAGCAGCCTAGCACCTGGCGGGGGCACCGGGGAGCTGTTTTTT	CASSLAPGGGTGELFF
TRBD1	TRBJ2-1	12	TRBV4-2	.	TGTGCCAGGGAGGACAGGGAAAATGAGCAGTTCTTC	CAREDRENEQFF
TRBD2	TRBJ2-5	15	TRBV20-1	.	TGCAGTGCTAGTTGGCTAGCGGGAGGAACTGAGACCCAGTACTTC	CSASWLAGGTETQYF
TRBD1	TRBJ2-5	13	TRBV6-5	.	TGTGCCAGCAGGGGACAGGTACGAGAGACCCAGTACTTC	CASRGQVRETQYF
TRBD1	TRBJ2-1	15	TRBV7-9	.	TGTGCCAGCAGCAACAGGGCTGGGGACAGGGCTGAGCAGTTCTTC	CASSNRAGDRAEQFF
.	TRBJ2-6	14	TRBV19	.	TGTGCCAGTAAATTCGGTTTTGGGGCCAACGTCCTGACTTTC	CASKFGFGANVLTF
.	TRBJ2-5	13	TRBV11-2	.	TGTGCCAGCAGCTTCCGCGGGACGAAGACCCAGTACTTC	CASSFRGTKTQYF
TRBD2	TRBJ2-1	16	TRBV5-6	.	TGTGCCAGCAGCTCCCGTACTAGCGGGAGGGTGGGTGAGCAGTTCTTC	CASSSRTSGRVGEQFF
TRBD2	TRBJ2-1	16	TRBV19	few	TGTGCCAGTAGCGTGGGACTAGCGGGGGGGTTCCATGAGCAGTTCTTC	CASSVGLAGGFHEQFF
.	TRBJ2-3	16	TRBV3-1/TRBV3-2	.	TGTGCCAGCAGCCAACCAGGGACACCTAGCACAGATACGCAGTATTTT	CASSQPGTPSTDTQYF
TRBD1	TRBJ1-2	16	TRBV4-1	.	TGCGCCAGCAGCCTGCTCACGACAGGGGGCAACTATGGCTACACCTTC	CASSLLTTGGNYGYTF
TRBD2	TRBJ2-1	15	TRBV5-5	.	TGTGCCAGCAGCCCCCCCCTAGCGGTGGAAAATGAGCAGTTCTTC	CASSPPLAVENEQFF
.	TRBJ1-4	16	TRBV2	.	TGTGCCAGCAGGGCTATTACAGGGCTACCTAATGAAAAACTGTTTTTT	CASRAITGLPNEKLFF
.	TRBJ1-5	15	TRBV27	.	TGTGCCAGCAGGGGAGCTCCGTATAGCAATCAGCCCCAGCATTTT	CASRGAPYSNQPQHF
.	TRBJ2-3	15	TRBV28	.	TGTGCCAGCAGTTTATTGTCGCCTGTCGGAGATACGCAGTATTTT	CASSLLSPVGDTQYF
.	TRBJ1-2	14	TRBV3-1/TRBV3-2	.	TGTGCCAGCAGCCAAGATAGTGGAGCAGATGGCTACACCTTC	CASSQDSGADGYTF
.	TRBJ1-1	12	TRBV6-5	.	TGTGCCAGCCACTTTGGGGCCACTGAAGCTTTCTTT	CASHFGATEAFF
.	TRBJ1-2	12	TRBV6-2/TRBV6-3	few	TGTGCCAGCAGTCAGGATAACTATGGCTACACCTTC	CASSQDNYGYTF
.	TRBJ2-7	11	TRBV6-5	.	TGTGCCAGCAGTTTTGGAGGCGAGCAGTACTTC	CASSFGGEQYF
.	TRBJ1-5	15	TRBV28	.	TGTGCCAGCAGTTTATTGGTGGGGGGGGGTCAGCCCCAGCATTTT	CASSLLVGGGQPQHF
TRBD2	TRBJ2-3	15	TRBV29-1	.	TGCAGCGTGGCGGAGACTAGCGGGAGCACAGATACGCAGTATTTT	CSVAETSGSTDTQYF
TRBD2	TRBJ2-3	15	TRBV15	.	TGTGCCACCAGCCCTAGCGGGGGGATGACAGATACGCAGTATTTT	CATSPSGGMTDTQYF
TRBD2	TRBJ2-1	13	TRBV3-1/TRBV3-2	.	TGTGCCAGCAGCCGCATTAGAGCGGGAGAGCAGTTCTTC	CASSRIRAGEQFF
TRBD1	TRBJ1-4	17	TRBV14	once	TGTGCCAGCAGCGGCGCGGTCAGCTGGACAGGGAGCGAAAAACTGTTTTTT	CASSGAVSWTGSEKLFF
.	TRBJ2-1	14	TRBV5-1	.	TGCGCCAGCAGCTTGGCCCTCCGGGACAATGAGCAGTTCTTC	CASSLALRDNEQFF
TRBD2	TRBJ2-1	19	TRBV3-1/TRBV3-2	.	TGTGCCAGCAGCCAAGATATTTGGGCCGGCGGGAGGAAACACCCTGAGCAGTTCTTC	CASSQDIWAGGRKHPEQFF
.	TRBJ2-1	17	TRBV4-1	once	TGCGCCAGCAGCCAACCCTCCGACACCTCCTCCTACAATGAGCAGTTCTTC	CASSQPSDTSSYNEQFF
.	TRBJ2-7	17	TRBV10-3	once	TGTGCCATCAGGGAGGCAGGGGCAGAAGCTCTTTCCTACGAGCAGTACTTC	CAIREAGAEALSYEQYF
TRBD1	TRBJ2-1	13	TRBV7-9	.	TGTGCCAGCAGTCTCGACAGGGACAATGAGCAGTTCTTC	CASSLDRDNEQFF
TRBD1	TRBJ1-2	15	TRBV7-8	.	TGTGCCAGCAGCAGACGGACAGGGGCCATTGAAGGCTACACCTTC	CASSRRTGAIEGYTF
.	TRBJ2-7	14	TRBV25-1	.	TGTGCCAGCAGTGAATCGGTCACTGCCTACGAGCAGTACTTC	CASSESVTAYEQYF
.	TRBJ1-1	15	TRBV9	many	TGTGCCAGCAGCGTAGATGGGAGGTGGAACACTGAAGCTTTCTTT	CASSVDGRWNTEAFF
TRBD2	TRBJ2-7	16	TRBV28	.	TGTGCCAGCAGTTTATCTCTAGCGGGAGTCCCCTCCGAGCAGTACTTC	CASSLSLAGVPSEQYF
TRBD2	TRBJ2-2	17	TRBV6-6	.	TGTGCCAGCACTCGCAGACTAGCGGGAGGCCGTGGCGGGGAGCTGTTTTTT	CASTRRLAGGRGGELFF
.	TRBJ2-6	18	TRBV27	.	TGTGCCAGCAGTTTGGGCGGGGCGCGGCCCCCTGGGGCCAACGTCCTGACTTTC	CASSLGGARPPGANVLTF